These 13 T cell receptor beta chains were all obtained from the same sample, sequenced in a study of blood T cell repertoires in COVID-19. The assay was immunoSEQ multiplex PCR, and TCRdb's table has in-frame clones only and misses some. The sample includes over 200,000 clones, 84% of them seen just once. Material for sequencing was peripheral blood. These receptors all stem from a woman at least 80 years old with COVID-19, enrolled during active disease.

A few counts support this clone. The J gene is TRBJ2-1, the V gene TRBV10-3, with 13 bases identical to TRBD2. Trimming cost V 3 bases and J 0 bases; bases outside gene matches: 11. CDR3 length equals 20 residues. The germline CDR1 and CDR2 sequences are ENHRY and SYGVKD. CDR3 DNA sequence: TGTGCCATCAGTGAAGGACTAGCGGGAGATATCAAGAGCTCCTACAATGAGCAGTTCTTC. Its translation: CAISEGLAGDIKSSYNEQFF.

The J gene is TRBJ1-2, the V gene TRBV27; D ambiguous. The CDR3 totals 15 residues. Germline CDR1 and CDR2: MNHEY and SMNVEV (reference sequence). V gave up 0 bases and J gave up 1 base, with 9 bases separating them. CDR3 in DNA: TGTGCCAGCAGTTTATCTCGGGTCGGTAACTATGGCTACACCTTC. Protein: CASSLSRVGNYGYTF.

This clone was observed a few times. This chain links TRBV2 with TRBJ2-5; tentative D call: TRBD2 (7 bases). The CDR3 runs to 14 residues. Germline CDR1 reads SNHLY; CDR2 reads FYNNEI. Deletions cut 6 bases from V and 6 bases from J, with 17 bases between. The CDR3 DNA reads TGTGCCAGCAGCCCCTCGCGGGGGCAACAGACCCAGTACTTC. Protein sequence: CASSPSRGQQTQYF.

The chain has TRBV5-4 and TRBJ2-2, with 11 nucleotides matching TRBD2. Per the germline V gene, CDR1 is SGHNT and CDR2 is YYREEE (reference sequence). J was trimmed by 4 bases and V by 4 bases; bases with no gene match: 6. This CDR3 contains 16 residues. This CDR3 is CASSVTSGSGTGELFF. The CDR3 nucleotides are TGTGCCAGCAGCGTTACTAGCGGGAGTGGCACCGGGGAGCTGTTTTTT.

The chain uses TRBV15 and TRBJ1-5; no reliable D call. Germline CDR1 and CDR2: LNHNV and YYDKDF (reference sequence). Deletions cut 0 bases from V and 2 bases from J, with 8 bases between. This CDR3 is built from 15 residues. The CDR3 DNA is TGTGCCACCAGCAGAGATCCCGGGGGCAATCAGCCCCAGCATTTT. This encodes CATSRDPGGNQPQHF.

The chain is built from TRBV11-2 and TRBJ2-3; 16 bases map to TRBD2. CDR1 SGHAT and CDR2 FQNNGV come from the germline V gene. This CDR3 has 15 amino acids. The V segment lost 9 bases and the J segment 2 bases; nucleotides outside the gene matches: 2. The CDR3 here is CASGTSGGATDTQYF. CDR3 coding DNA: TGTGCCAGTGGGACTAGCGGGGGGGCCACAGATACGCAGTATTTT.

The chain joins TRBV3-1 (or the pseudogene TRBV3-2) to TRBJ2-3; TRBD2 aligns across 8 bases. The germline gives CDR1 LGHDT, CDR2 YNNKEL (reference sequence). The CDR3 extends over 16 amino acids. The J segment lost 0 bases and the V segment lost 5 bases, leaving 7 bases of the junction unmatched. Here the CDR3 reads CASSSTSAISTDTQYF. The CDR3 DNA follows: TGTGCCAGCAGCTCGACTAGCGCGATTAGCACAGATACGCAGTATTTT.

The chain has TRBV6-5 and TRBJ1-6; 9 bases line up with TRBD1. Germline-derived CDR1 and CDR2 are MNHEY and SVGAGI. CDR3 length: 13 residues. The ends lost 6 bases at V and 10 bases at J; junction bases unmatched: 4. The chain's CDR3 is CASRRQGGSPLHF. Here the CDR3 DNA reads TGTGCCAGCAGGAGACAGGGGGGGTCACCCCTCCACTTT.

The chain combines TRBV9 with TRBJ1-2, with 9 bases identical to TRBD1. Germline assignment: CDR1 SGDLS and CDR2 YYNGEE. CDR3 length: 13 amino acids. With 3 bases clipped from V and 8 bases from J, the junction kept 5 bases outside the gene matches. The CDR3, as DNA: TGTGCCAGCAGCGCCGCCACAGGGGGCGGCTACACCTTC. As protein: CASSAATGGGYTF.

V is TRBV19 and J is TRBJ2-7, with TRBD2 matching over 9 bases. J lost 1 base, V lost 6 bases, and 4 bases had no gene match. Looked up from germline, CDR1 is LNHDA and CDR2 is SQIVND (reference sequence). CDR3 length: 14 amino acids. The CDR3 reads CASSGGGGSYEQYF. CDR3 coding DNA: TGTGCCAGTAGCGGCGGGGGGGGGTCCTACGAGCAGTACTTC.

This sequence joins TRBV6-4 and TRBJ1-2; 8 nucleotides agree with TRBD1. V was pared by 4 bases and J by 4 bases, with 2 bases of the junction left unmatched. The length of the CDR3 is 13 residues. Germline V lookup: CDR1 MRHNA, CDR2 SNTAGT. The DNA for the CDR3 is TGTGCCAGCAGTGCTGACAGGGGCTATGGCTACACCTTC. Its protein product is CASSADRGYGYTF.

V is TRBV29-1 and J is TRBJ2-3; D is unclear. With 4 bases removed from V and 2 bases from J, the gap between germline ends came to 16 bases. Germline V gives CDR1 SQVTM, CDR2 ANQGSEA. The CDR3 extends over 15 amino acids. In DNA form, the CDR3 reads TGCAGCGTTGTCTGGCCAGCGCACCCCACAGATACGCAGTATTTT. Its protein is CSVVWPAHPTDTQYF.

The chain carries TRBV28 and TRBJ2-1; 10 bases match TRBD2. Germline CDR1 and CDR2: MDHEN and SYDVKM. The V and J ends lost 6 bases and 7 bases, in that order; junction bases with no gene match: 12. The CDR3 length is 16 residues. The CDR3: CASRPWSSGRPNEQFF. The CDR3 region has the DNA TGTGCCAGCAGACCCTGGAGTAGCGGGAGGCCTAATGAGCAGTTCTTC.